This T cell receptor beta chain came from a study of control samples from healthy donors and cancer patients. The CDR3 has 13 residues. V was shortened by 6 bases and J by 3 bases, with 12 bases between the two germline ends. The germline V gene has CDR1 LNHDA and CDR2 SQIVND (reference sequence). Method: immunoSEQ multiplex PCR; TCRdb's copy keeps in-frame clones and lacks some. The table has 110,000 to 150,000 clones, around 90% seen once. J is TRBJ2-7 and V is TRBV19; either TRBD1 or TRBD2 may fit D (6 bases each). The material sequenced was blood. This TCR was sampled from a man aged 30 to 45 in good health. The CDR3 nucleotides read TGTGCCAGTAGAGCCAGGGGAGGCTACGAGCAGTACTTC. Protein: CASRARGGYEQYF.